Shown below are 5 T cell receptor beta chains from a single sample sequenced in a study of T cells in Graves' hyperthyroidism and ophthalmopathy. The CDR3 regions of TCR beta were amplified from RNA transcripts. A set of HTBI primers served as the primers for a first-round RT-PCR of the TCR CDR3. One entry per CDR3 protein, called by TCRdb with MiXCR from the multiplex PCR reads. The sample lists some 490,000 distinct CDR3 sequences, roughly 16% occurring once. Sequenced input: blood. These receptors originate from a woman in her twenties or thirties with Graves' ophthalmopathy.

Ten or more counts support this clonotype. The chain has TRBV4-1 and TRBJ2-7, with TRBD2 identical over 10 bases. CDR1 MGHRA and CDR2 YSYEKL come from the germline V gene. CDR3 length: 16 amino acids. J lost 1 base, V lost 3 bases, and 6 bases had no gene match. The CDR3 coding sequence is TGCGCCAGCAGCCATCAATTAGCGGGAGGTTCCTACGAGCAGTACTTC. Its translation is CASSHQLAGGSYEQYF.

Comments on this clonotype: This may come from a read error, since a much larger clone is one base off. This chain links TRBV3-1 with TRBJ2-5, with D unresolved. V lost 0 bases and J 4 bases, leaving 15 bases between the germline ends. The CDR3 consists of 16 residues. Germline-derived CDR1 and CDR2 are LGHDT and YNNKEL (reference sequence). CDR3 coding DNA: TGTGCCAGCAGCCAAGATAGTTTAGGGATCTCAGAGACCCAGTACTTC. Translated, it gives CASSQDSLGISETQYF.

CDR3 in DNA: TGTGCCAGCAGCCGCGATGGTTATGGGGATACGCAGTATTTT. The encoded protein is CASSRDGYGDTQYF. V gene TRBV7-3 combines with J gene TRBJ2-3, with unresolved D. The CDR3 spans 14 residues. Germline V gene sequence: CDR1 SGHTA, CDR2 FQGTGA. V was shortened by 5 bases and J by 6 bases, with 15 bases between the two germline ends. Full variable domain (remainder filled in from reference TRBV7-3 and TRBJ2-3): GAGVSQTPSNKVTEKGKYVELRCDPISGHTALYWYRQSLGQGPEFLIYFQGTGAADDSGLPNDRFFAVRPEGSVSTLKIQRTERGDSAVYLCASSRDGYGDTQYFGPGTRLTVL.

This clonotype was counted at least ten times. The J gene is TRBJ1-4, the V gene TRBV7-8, with D perhaps TRBD1 (5 bases). CDR3 length equals 17 residues. Trimming shortened V by 1 base and J by 3 bases, and 15 bases separated the two germline ends. Germline V gene sequence: CDR1 SGHVS, CDR2 FQNEAQ. CDR3 region: CASSLGPGREPNEKLFF. The CDR3, as DNA: TGTGCCAGCAGCTTAGGCCCAGGCAGGGAACCTAATGAAAAACTGTTTTTT.

V is TRBV18 and J is TRBJ2-5; 13 positions match TRBD2. From germline, CDR1 is KGHSH and CDR2 LQKENI. J lost 3 bases, V lost 6 bases, and 16 bases had no gene match. The CDR3 consists of 19 residues. CDR3 sequence (DNA): TGTGCCAGCTCTCCCTGGACTAGCGGGAGTGGTTTGGGAGAAGAGACCCAGTACTTC. Its protein is CASSPWTSGSGLGEETQYF.